This TCR beta chain was recovered during a study of blood T cell repertoires in COVID-19. Study context: Whether acute or convalescent, the COVID-19 samples came from the United States, Italy and Spain. Nucleic acid was either cDNA or gDNA, and it came from T cells, B-cell-depleted T cells, or PBMCs.

Authors' analysis steps: From reference gene primer amplification, estimates of nucleated cell counts were derived. Measured with immunoSEQ multiplex PCR; TCRdb has only the in-frame clones, and not every one. Clonal size and the V and J genes are those of that table, whereas D and trimming came from the DNA. The profile shows roughly 260,000 clones, around nine tenths of them singletons. The CDR3 covers 13 residues. V was cut by 3 bases and J by 2 bases, with 5 bases left in between. The germline V gene has CDR1 KGHSH and CDR2 LQKENI. The gene calls are TRBV18 and TRBJ1-5; D not certain. The TCR comes from a man in his forties who had recovered from COVID-19. Sequencing was carried out using peripheral blood. This CDR3 is CASSPEGNQPQHF. DNA of the CDR3: TGTGCCAGCTCACCGGAGGGCAATCAGCCCCAGCATTTT.